This is a list of T cell receptor beta chains from one sample in a study of cytomegalovirus exposure and HLA in healthy donors. Some clones are missing from TCRdb's copy, which holds only in-frame ones; the method was immunoSEQ multiplex PCR. The sample comprises approximately 160,000 clones, roughly nine tenths of which are singletons, and roughly 3% rests with the top ten. Source material: PBMCs. These receptors were collected from a young woman in good health and CMV-seropositive. Each CDR3 is given without its conserved first and last residue. Each record gives: J gene, V gene, CDR3 protein.

J gene: TRBJ2-5; V gene: TRBV4-2; CDR3 protein: ASSQLGEGAKQETQY
J gene: TRBJ1-3; V gene: TRBV7-8; CDR3 protein: ASSLTGAGNTIY
J gene: TRBJ2-7; V gene: TRBV28; CDR3 protein: ASSPSGRANYEQY
J gene: TRBJ2-3; V gene: TRBV14; CDR3 protein: ASSPWRVTDTQY
J gene: TRBJ1-5; V gene: TRBV25-1; CDR3 protein: ASSDRQGGQPQH
J gene: TRBJ2-3; V gene: TRBV15; CDR3 protein: ATSRDRGGGTDTQY
J gene: TRBJ2-7; V gene: TRBV5-4; CDR3 protein: AYRGGQGAQWSSYEQY
J gene: TRBJ1-2; V gene: TRBV6-1; CDR3 protein: ASTPGQGGDGYT
J gene: TRBJ2-1; V gene: TRBV19; CDR3 protein: ASKATGEGLNEQF
J gene: TRBJ2-1; V gene: TRBV19; CDR3 protein: ASSQAGRGNEQF
J gene: TRBJ1-4; V gene: TRBV28; CDR3 protein: ASSPLGVTNEKLF
J gene: TRBJ2-2; V gene: TRBV5-8; CDR3 protein: ASSPRDREGTGELF
J gene: TRBJ2-3; V gene: TRBV14; CDR3 protein: ASSQAGRAPDTQY
J gene: TRBJ2-1; V gene: TRBV6-5; CDR3 protein: ASSPRRGSYNEQF
J gene: TRBJ2-1; V gene: TRBV7-3; CDR3 protein: ASSLRTSSYNEQF
J gene: TRBJ2-7; V gene: TRBV28; CDR3 protein: ASSSSSYEQY
J gene: TRBJ2-2; V gene: TRBV28; CDR3 protein: ASSLSYRGSGELF
J gene: TRBJ1-4; V gene: TRBV6-5; CDR3 protein: ASSYFGREKLF